Listed here is a single T cell receptor (beta chain). The sample is drawn from a study of preoperative IRX-2 immunotherapy in early breast cancer. Germline V gene data show CDR1 as KGHSH and CDR2 as LQKENI. J was trimmed by 7 bases and V by 1 base; bases with no gene match: 4. The CDR3 extends over 15 amino acids. Sample treatment: preoperative locoregional IRX-2 cytokine immunotherapy. Preoperative locoregional IRX-2 cytokine immunotherapy was tested in the phase Ib source study. The repertoire was sequenced with immunoSEQ multiplex PCR; TCRdb's copy has only in-frame clones and lacks some. The table lists 40,000 to 50,000 clones, about 80% of them singletons, with approximately 1.2% in the top ten.

This rearrangement joins TRBV18 to TRBJ1-6, with 7 bases lining up with TRBD1. The starting material was tumor tissue, obtained after IRX-2 immunotherapy. This receptor was taken from a human donor with breast cancer. The CDR3 here is CASSPRGTENSPLHF. CDR3 nucleotides: TGTGCCAGCTCACCACGGGGGACAGAAAATTCACCCCTCCACTTT.